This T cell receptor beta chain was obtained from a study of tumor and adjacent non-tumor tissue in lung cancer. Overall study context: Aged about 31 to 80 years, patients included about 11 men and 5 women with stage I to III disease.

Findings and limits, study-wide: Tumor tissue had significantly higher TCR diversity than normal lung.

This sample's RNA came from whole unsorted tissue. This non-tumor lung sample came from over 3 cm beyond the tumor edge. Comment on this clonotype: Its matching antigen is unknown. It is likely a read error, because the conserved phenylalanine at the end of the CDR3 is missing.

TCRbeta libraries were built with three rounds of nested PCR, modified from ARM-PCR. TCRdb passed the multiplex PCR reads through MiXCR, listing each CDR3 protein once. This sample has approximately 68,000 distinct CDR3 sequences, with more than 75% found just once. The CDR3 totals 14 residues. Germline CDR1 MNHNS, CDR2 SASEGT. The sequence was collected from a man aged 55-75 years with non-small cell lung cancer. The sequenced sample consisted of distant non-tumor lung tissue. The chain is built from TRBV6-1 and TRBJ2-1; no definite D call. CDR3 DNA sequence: TGTGCCAGCACTCTGGGAAGCTCCTATAATGAGCAGTTCTCC. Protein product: CASTLGSSYNEQFS.